This record concerns one T cell receptor (beta chain) sequence. CDR3 size: 17 residues. The germline gives CDR1 KGHSH, CDR2 LQKENI. The ends lost 3 bases at V and 6 bases at J; junction bases unmatched: 14. This record comes from a study of blood T cell repertoires in COVID-19. Participant age was roughly 18 to 89 years, and participants resided in fewer than 25 US areas. Donors were grouped by their self-reported clinical history. Authors' analysis steps: How many nucleated cells were present was estimated from reference gene primer amplification. The table came from immunoSEQ multiplex PCR; TCRdb's copy has only in-frame clones and leaves some out. The DNA gave D and trimming, while V, J and clone size come from that table. This table holds over 300,000 clones, about nine tenths found once.

Sequencing used PBMCs or T cells enriched from blood (not recorded which). The rearrangement links TRBV18 to TRBJ2-1, with 7 bases matching TRBD1. The TCR originated in a woman between 18 and 29 years old who had recovered from COVID-19. CDR3 nucleotide sequence: TGTGCCAGCTCACCGCCGGGCCGCACAGGGGCCAGCAATGAGCAGTTCTTC. Translation gives CASSPPGRTGASNEQFF.